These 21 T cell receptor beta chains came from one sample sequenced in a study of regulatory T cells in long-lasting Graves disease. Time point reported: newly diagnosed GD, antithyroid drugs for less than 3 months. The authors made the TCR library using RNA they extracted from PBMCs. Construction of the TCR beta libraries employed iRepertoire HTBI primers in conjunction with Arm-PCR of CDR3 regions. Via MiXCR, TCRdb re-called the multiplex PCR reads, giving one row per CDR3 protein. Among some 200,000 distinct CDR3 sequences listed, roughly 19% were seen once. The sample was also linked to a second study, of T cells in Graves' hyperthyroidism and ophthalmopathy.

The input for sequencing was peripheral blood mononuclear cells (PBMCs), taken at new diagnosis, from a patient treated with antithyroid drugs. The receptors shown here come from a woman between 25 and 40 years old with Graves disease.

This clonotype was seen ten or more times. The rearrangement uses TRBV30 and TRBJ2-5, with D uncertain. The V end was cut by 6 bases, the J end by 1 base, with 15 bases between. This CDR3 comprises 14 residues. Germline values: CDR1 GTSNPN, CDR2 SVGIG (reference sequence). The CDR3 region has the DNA TGTGCCTGCCGCCCCGGACGTAGCCAAGAGACCCAGTACTTC. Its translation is CACRPGRSQETQYF.

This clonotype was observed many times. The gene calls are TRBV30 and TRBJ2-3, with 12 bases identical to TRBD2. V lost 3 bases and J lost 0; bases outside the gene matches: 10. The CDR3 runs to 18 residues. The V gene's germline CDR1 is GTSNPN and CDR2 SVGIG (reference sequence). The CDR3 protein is CAWRASGRGTYSTDTQYF. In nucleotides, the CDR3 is TGTGCCTGGAGGGCTAGCGGGAGGGGCACTTATAGCACAGATACGCAGTATTTT.

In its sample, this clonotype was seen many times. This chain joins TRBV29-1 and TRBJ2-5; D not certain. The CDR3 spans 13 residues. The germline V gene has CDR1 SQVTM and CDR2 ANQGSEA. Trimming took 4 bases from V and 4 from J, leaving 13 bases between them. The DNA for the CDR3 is TGCAGCGTTGGGGCTTCTAGGCGAGAGACCCAGTACTTC. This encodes CSVGASRRETQYF.

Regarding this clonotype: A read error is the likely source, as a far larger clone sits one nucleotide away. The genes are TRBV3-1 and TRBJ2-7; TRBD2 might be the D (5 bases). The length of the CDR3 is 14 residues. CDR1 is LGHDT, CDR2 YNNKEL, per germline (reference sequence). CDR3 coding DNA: TGTGCCATCAGCTTAGCGCTGACCTCCTACGAGCAGTACTTC. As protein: CAISLALTSYEQYF.

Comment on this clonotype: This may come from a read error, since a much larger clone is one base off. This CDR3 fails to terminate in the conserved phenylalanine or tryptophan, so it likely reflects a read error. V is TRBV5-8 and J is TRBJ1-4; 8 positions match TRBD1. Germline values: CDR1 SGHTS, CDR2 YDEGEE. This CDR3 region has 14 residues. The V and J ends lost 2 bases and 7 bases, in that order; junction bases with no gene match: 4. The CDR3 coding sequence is TGTGCCAGCAGCTTCGGACAGGGAAGTGAAAAACTGTTTTAT. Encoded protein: CASSFGQGSEKLFY.

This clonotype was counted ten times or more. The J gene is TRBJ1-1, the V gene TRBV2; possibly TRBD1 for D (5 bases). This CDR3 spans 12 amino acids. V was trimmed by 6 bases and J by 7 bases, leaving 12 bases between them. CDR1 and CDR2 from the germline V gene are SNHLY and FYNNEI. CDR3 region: CASRDTFIEAFF. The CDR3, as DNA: TGTGCCAGCAGGGACACCTTCATTGAAGCTTTCTTT.

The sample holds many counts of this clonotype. The CDR3 reads CASSLGRQLPNYGYTF. The CDR3 DNA is TGTGCCAGCAGCTTAGGACGACAGCTGCCGAACTATGGCTACACCTTC. V is TRBV7-9 and J is TRBJ1-2; TRBD1 might be the D (5 bases). Looked up from germline, CDR1 is SEHNR and CDR2 is FQNEAQ (reference sequence). The CDR3 totals 16 residues. V gave up 1 base and J gave up 2 bases, with 14 bases separating them.

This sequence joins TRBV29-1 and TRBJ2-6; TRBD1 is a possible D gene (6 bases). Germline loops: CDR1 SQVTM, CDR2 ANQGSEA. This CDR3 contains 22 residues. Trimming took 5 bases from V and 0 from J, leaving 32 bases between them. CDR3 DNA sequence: TGCAGCGTTAATACAGGGTTTTTGGGATCAGAAGTGGCCCACTCTGGGGCCAACGTCCTGACTTTC. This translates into CSVNTGFLGSEVAHSGANVLTF.

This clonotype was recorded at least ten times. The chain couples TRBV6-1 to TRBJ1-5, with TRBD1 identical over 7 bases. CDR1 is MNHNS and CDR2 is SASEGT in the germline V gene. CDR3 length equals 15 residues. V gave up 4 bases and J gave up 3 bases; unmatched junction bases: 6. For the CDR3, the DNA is TGTGCCAGCAGTGCCCGGGACAGTTACAATCAGCCCCAGCATTTT. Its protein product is CASSARDSYNQPQHF.

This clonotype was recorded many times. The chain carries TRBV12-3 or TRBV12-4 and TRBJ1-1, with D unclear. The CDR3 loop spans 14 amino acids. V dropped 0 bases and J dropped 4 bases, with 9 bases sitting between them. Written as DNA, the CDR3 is TGTGCCAGCAGTTTAGCACCCGCGGGCACTGAAGCTTTCTTT. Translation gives CASSLAPAGTEAFF.

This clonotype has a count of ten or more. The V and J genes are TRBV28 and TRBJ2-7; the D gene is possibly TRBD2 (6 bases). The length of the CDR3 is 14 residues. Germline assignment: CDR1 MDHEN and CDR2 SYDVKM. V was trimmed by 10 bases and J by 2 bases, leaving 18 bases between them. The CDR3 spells CATHGGEVAYEQYF. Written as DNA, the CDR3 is TGTGCCACCCACGGGGGAGAAGTGGCCTACGAGCAGTACTTC.

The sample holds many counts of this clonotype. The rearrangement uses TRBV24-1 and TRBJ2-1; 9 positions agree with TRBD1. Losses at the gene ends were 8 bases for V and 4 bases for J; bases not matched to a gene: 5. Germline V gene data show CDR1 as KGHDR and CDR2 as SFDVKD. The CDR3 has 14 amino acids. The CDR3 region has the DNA TGTGCCACCATGACAGGGGGGAGGTACAATGAGCAGTTCTTC. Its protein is CATMTGGRYNEQFF.

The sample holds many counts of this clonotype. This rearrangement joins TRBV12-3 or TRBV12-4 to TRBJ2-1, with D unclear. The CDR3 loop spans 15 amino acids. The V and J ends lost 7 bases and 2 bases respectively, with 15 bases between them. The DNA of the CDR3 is TGTGCCAGCACCACGACCGAAAGGCCCTACAATGAGCAGTTCTTC. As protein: CASTTTERPYNEQFF.

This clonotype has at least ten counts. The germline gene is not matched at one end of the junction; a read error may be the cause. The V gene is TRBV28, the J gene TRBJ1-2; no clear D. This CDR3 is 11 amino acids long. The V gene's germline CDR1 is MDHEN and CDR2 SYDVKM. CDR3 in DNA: TGTGCCAGCAGTTCATCGCATGGGTACACCTTC. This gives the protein CASSSSHGYTF.

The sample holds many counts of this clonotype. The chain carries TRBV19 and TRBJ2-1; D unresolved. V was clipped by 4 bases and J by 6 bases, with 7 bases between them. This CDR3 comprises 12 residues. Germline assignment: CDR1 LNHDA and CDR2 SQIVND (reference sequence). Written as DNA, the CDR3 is TGTGCCAGTAGTAGGGTGCCCAATGAGCAGTTCTTC. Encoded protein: CASSRVPNEQFF.

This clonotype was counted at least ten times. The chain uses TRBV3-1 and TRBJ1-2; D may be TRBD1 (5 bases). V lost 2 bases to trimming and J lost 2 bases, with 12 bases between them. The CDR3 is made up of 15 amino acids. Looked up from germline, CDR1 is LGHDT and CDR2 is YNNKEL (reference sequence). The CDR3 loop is CASSQSVAGNYGYTF. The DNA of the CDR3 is TGTGCCAGCAGCCAAAGTGTTGCAGGGAACTATGGCTACACCTTC.

The CDR3 here is CASSEDRGHGYTF. DNA for the CDR3: TGTGCCAGCAGTGAGGACAGGGGGCATGGCTACACCTTC. The J gene is TRBJ1-2, the V gene TRBV12-3 or TRBV12-4, with 11 positions matching TRBD1. With V trimmed by 5 bases and J by 6 bases, 2 bases remained unmatched. This CDR3 is built from 13 residues.

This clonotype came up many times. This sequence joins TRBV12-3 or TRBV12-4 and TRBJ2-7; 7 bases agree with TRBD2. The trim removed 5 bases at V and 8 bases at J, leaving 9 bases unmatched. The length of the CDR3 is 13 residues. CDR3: CASSPGLVGKQYF. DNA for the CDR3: TGTGCCAGCAGTCCAGGACTAGTGGGGAAGCAGTACTTC.

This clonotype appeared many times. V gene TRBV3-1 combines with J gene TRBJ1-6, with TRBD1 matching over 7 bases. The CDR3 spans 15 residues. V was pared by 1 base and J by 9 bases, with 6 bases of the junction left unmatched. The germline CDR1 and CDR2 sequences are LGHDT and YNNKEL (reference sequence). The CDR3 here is CASSQVQGESSPLHF. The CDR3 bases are TGTGCCAGCAGCCAAGTGCAGGGGGAGAGTTCACCCCTCCACTTT.

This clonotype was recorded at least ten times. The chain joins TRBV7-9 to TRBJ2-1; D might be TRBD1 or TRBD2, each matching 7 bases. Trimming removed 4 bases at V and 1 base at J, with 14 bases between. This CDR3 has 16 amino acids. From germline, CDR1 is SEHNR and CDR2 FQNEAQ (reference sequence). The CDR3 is CASSSPGGGSYNEQFF. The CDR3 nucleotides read TGTGCCAGCAGCTCCCCAGGGGGGGGATCCTACAATGAGCAGTTCTTC.

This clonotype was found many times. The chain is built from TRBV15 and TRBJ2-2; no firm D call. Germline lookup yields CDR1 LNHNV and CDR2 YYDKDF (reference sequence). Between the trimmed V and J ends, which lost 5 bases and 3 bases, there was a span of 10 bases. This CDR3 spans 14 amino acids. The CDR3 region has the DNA TGTGCCACCAGCTCCACACAGTACACCGGGGAGCTGTTTTTT. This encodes CATSSTQYTGELFF.